This TCR beta chain was found in a study of blood T cell repertoires in COVID-19. Study as a whole: Some COVID-19 samples were acute and others convalescent; all came from the United States, Italy and Spain. In each case, the material was cDNA or gDNA derived from T cells, B-cell-depleted T cells, or PBMCs.

Trimming took 6 bases from V and 9 from J, leaving 17 bases between them. Germline V gene lookup returns CDR1 LNHDA and CDR2 SQIVND (reference sequence). The CDR3 totals 14 residues. In the authors' methods: Using reference gene primer amplification, nucleated cell counts were estimated. Some clones are missing from TCRdb's copy, which holds only in-frame ones; the method was immunoSEQ multiplex PCR. V, J and clone size are taken as reported in that table, and D and trimming were inferred from the DNA itself. The sample contains about 78,000 clones, about 90% of which appear only once. This clone was observed a handful of times.

The J gene is TRBJ1-4, the V gene TRBV19, with TRBD1 as a possible D gene (6 bases). Sequencing was done on a sample of peripheral blood. The TCR was taken from a woman in her forties or fifties in a cohort sampled during active COVID-19. The CDR3 region has the DNA TGTGCCAGTAGGCCCGGACAGCGGCCGCAAAAACTGTTTTTT. As protein: CASRPGQRPQKLFF. The full variable domain, its missing parts supplied by reference TRBV19 and TRBJ1-4, is DGGITQSPKYLFRKEGQNVTLSCEQNLNHDAMYWYRQDPGQGLRLIYYSQIVNDFQKGDIAEGYSVSREKKESFPLTVTSAQKNPTAFYLCASRPGQRPQKLFFGSGTQLSVL.